These 10 T cell receptor beta chains originate from one sample sequenced in a study of blood T cell repertoires in COVID-19. Profiling relied on immunoSEQ multiplex PCR, and the TCRdb table lists in-frame clones only, not all of them. Altogether 300,000 to 450,000 clones are present, about 90% being singletons, with the ten largest covering more than 0.8%. The specimen sequenced was PBMCs or T cells enriched from blood (not recorded which). These receptors came from a young woman who had recovered from COVID-19.

The chain employs TRBV5-5 and TRBJ2-7; 8 positions match TRBD1. Germline V gene sequence: CDR1 SGHKS, CDR2 YYEKEE (reference sequence). This CDR3 has 14 residues. The V segment lost 4 bases and the J segment 6 bases; nucleotides outside the gene matches: 9. The CDR3 loop is CASSRRTGIGEQYF. The CDR3 coding sequence is TGTGCCAGCAGCAGAAGGACAGGGATTGGCGAGCAGTACTTC.

On this clone: Other DNA sequences of this sample code for an identical CDR3. The chain has TRBV24-1 and TRBJ2-3; D is perhaps TRBD1 (6 bases). The CDR3 is 14 amino acids. Looked up from germline, CDR1 is KGHDR and CDR2 is SFDVKD. V lost 0 bases and J lost 3, with 6 bases in between. The chain's CDR3 is CATSDLTGTDTQYF. In DNA form, the CDR3 reads TGTGCCACCAGTGATTTGACAGGGACAGATACGCAGTATTTT.

The V and J genes are TRBV6-1 and TRBJ2-7; 12 bases are a match to TRBD1. Trimming removed 4 bases from V and 3 bases from J; junction bases left unmatched: 7. The germline gives CDR1 MNHNS, CDR2 SASEGT. The CDR3 sequence is 16 residues long. The CDR3: CASSGGRDRGRYEQYF. In DNA, the CDR3 is TGTGCCAGCAGTGGCGGCCGGGACAGGGGGCGCTACGAGCAGTACTTC.

In regard to this clone: This sample includes further DNA sequences coding for the same CDR3. The genes are TRBV5-5 and TRBJ2-7; 7 bases map to TRBD1. The CDR3 extends over 13 amino acids. The trim removed 4 bases at V and 1 base at J, leaving 2 bases unmatched. Germline CDR1 SGHKS, CDR2 YYEKEE (reference sequence). In DNA form, the CDR3 reads TGTGCCAGCAGCCTACAGGGGTCCTACGAGCAGTACTTC. Translating it yields CASSLQGSYEQYF. The full variable domain, in which reference TRBV5-5 and TRBJ2-7 provide the parts outside the CDR3, is DAGVTQSPTHLIKTRGQQVTLRCSPISGHKSVSWYQQVLGQGPQFIFQYYEKEERGRGNFPDRFSARQFPNYSSELNVNALLLGDSALYLCASSLQGSYEQYFGPGTRLTVT.

The rearrangement uses TRBV19 and TRBJ2-3, with 7 nucleotides matching TRBD2. Trimming took 2 bases from V and 1 from J; bases not matched to a gene: 15. The CDR3 has 19 amino acids. Germline CDR1 LNHDA, CDR2 SQIVND (reference sequence). This CDR3 is CASSILPRRGGTRTDTQYF. The CDR3 bases are TGTGCCAGTAGTATATTGCCCCGGCGGGGAGGGACCCGCACAGATACGCAGTATTTT. Full variable domain (rest looked up from reference TRBV19 and TRBJ2-3): DGGITQSPKYLFRKEGQNVTLSCEQNLNHDAMYWYRQDPGQGLRLIYYSQIVNDFQKGDIAEGYSVSREKKESFPLTVTSAQKNPTAFYLCASSILPRRGGTRTDTQYFGPGTRLTVL.

The chain employs TRBV9 and TRBJ1-2, with 7 bases matching TRBD1. CDR1 SGDLS and CDR2 YYNGEE come from the germline V gene. The V segment lost 4 bases and the J segment 8 bases; nucleotides outside the gene matches: 11. The CDR3 extends over 14 amino acids. This CDR3 is CASSSGTVGVGYTF. The CDR3 DNA reads as TGTGCCAGCAGCTCCGGGACAGTCGGTGTCGGCTACACCTTC.

V and J are TRBV6-5 and TRBJ1-1, with a possible D match to TRBD1 (6 bases). The germline V and J ends were trimmed by 6 bases and 2 bases, with 10 bases remaining between them. The germline CDR1 and CDR2 sequences are MNHEY and SVGAGI. This CDR3 has 13 residues. The CDR3 here is CASSTTGNTEAFF. Written as DNA, the CDR3 is TGTGCCAGCAGCACGACAGGTAACACTGAAGCTTTCTTT.

The rearrangement joins TRBV28 to TRBJ2-1, with D tentatively TRBD2 (5 bases). The CDR3 sequence is 15 residues long. V was clipped by 11 bases and J by 0 bases, with 17 bases between them. Per the germline V gene, CDR1 is MDHEN and CDR2 is SYDVKM. The DNA for the CDR3 is TGTGCCTCGGGAACGGCGGGCTTCTCCTACAATGAGCAGTTCTTC. This translates into CASGTAGFSYNEQFF.

CDR3 DNA: TGTGCCAGCAGCCGGGGCAGTAACACTGAAGCTTTCTTT. It yields the protein CASSRGSNTEAFF. The rearrangement joins TRBV14 to TRBJ1-1; D might be TRBD1 (5 bases). Trimming took 4 bases from V and 2 from J, leaving 8 bases between them. The germline V gene encodes CDR1 SGHDN and CDR2 FVKESK. CDR3 length: 13 amino acids.

This rearrangement joins TRBV2 to TRBJ1-2; 7 bases map to TRBD1. Trimming removed 4 bases from V and 6 bases from J; junction bases left unmatched: 5. This CDR3 comprises 13 residues. CDR1 and CDR2 from the germline V gene are SNHLY and FYNNEI. The CDR3 protein is CASSVARGNGYTF. CDR3 nucleotides: TGTGCCAGCAGTGTTGCCAGGGGGAATGGCTACACCTTC.